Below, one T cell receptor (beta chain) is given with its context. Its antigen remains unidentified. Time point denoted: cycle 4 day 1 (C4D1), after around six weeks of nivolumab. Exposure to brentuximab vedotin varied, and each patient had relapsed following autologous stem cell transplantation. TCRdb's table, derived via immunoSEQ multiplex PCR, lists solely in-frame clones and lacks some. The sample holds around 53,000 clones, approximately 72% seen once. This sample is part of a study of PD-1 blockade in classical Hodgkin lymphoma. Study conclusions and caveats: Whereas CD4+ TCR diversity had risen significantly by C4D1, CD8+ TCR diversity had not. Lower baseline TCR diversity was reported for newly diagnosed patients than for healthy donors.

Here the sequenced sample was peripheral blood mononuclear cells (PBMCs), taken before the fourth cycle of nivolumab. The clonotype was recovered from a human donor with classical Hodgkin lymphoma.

As DNA, the CDR3 is TGCAGTGCTGTCCGACAGGGTGGCTACACCTTC. This encodes CSAVRQGGYTF. This chain joins TRBV20-1 and TRBJ1-2; 7 nucleotides match TRBD1. The CDR3 loop spans 11 amino acids. Germline-derived CDR1 and CDR2 are DFQATT and SNEGSKA (reference sequence). V shed 5 bases, J shed 7 bases, and the junction held 4 bases outside the gene matches.